This T cell receptor (beta chain) was profiled in a study of regulatory T cells in long-lasting Graves disease. Study observations and caveats: The study found persistent patients shared more public clonotypes (2,741) than new patients (over 900).

Time point given: newly diagnosed GD, antithyroid drugs for less than 3 months. Preparation of the TCR library used RNA extracted from PBMCs. This clonotype has ten or more counts. The target antigen is unknown. Combining iRepertoire HTBI primers with Arm-PCR of CDR3 regions, the authors built TCR beta libraries. In the original workflow: The samples included around 60 TRBV and more than 12 TRBJ segments. A single record per CDR3 protein comes from TCRdb applying MiXCR to the multiplex PCR reads. TCRdb, rather than the study authors, made the V and J calls. This sample yields roughly 510,000 distinct CDR3 sequences, of which 15% to 20% are seen a single time; about 11% belongs to the top ten. In addition, the sample was reused for a study of T cells in Graves' hyperthyroidism and ophthalmopathy.

This receptor was obtained from a young man with Graves disease. The material was peripheral blood mononuclear cells (PBMCs), obtained at new diagnosis, from a patient treated with antithyroid drugs.

CDR3 DNA: TGTGCCAGCAAGCGGACAGGGGATAGCAATCAGCCCCAGCATTTT. It specifies CASKRTGDSNQPQHF. V usage is TRBV12-3 or TRBV12-4 and J usage is TRBJ1-5, with 9 bases lining up with TRBD1. The CDR3 loop spans 15 amino acids. V was pared by 7 bases and J by 0 bases, with 4 bases of the junction left unmatched.